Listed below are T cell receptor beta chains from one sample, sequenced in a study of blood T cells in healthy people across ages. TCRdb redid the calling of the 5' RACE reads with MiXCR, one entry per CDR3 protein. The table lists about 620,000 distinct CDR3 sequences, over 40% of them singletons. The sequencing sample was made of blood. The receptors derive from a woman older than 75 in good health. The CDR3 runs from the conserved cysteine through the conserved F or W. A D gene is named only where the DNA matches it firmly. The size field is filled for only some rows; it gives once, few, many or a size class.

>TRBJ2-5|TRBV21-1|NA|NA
CASSPLDSGTETQYF
TGTGCCAGCAGCCCCCTGGACAGCGGCACAGAGACCCAGTACTTC
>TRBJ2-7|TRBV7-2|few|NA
CASQASSGNTYEQYF
TGTGCCAGTCAAGCCTCCTCGGGCAATACCTACGAGCAGTACTTC
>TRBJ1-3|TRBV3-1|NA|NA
CASSTRRNSGNTIYF
TGTGCCAGCAGCACGAGACGGAACTCTGGAAACACCATATATTTT
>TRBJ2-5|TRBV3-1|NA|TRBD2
CASSRGGGPYNEQYF
TGTGCCAGCAGCCGAGGCGGGGGGCCCTACAATGAGCAGTACTTC
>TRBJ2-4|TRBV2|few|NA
CASSSGPPVAKNIQYF
TGTGCCAGCAGTTCTGGACCCCCGGTGGCCAAAAACATTCAGTACTTC
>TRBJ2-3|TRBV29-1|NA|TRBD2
CSVELGLATSTDTQYF
TGCAGCGTTGAACTTGGACTAGCGACTAGCACAGATACGCAGTATTTT
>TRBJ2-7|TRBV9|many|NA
CASSVGLLGSYEQYF
TGTGCCAGCAGCGTAGGACTACTAGGCTCCTACGAGCAGTACTTC
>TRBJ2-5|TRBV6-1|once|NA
CASSASHSETQYF
TGTGCCAGCAGTGCCTCCCATTCCGAGACCCAGTACTTC
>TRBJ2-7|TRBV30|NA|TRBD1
CAWRSRGLYEQYF
TGTGCCTGGAGAAGCAGGGGGCTTTACGAGCAGTACTTC
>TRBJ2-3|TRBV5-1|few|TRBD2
CASSEAGADTQYF
TGCGCCAGCAGCGAAGCGGGGGCAGATACGCAGTATTTT
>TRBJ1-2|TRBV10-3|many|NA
CAIRDPRANYGYTF
TGTGCCATCAGGGACCCCAGGGCTAACTATGGCTACACCTTC
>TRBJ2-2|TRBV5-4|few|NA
CASSVTGTPVPFF
TGTGCCAGCAGCGTAACAGGGACCCCGGTCCCGTTTTTT
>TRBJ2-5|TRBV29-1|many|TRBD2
CSSAPAGTETQYF
TGCAGCAGCGCGCCAGCGGGAACAGAGACCCAGTACTTC
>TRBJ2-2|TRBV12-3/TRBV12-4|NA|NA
CASSKQVTGELFF
TGTGCCAGCAGTAAACAGGTCACCGGGGAGCTGTTTTTT
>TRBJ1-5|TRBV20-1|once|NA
CSAALGNQPQHF
TGCAGTGCTGCTCTGGGAAATCAGCCCCAGCATTTT
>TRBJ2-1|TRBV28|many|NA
CASSPTGPARWDEQFF
TGTGCCAGCAGTCCCACAGGACCCGCACGCTGGGATGAGCAGTTCTTC
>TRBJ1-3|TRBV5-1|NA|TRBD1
CASSDQGAGNTIYF
TGCGCCAGCAGCGACCAGGGGGCTGGAAACACCATATATTTT
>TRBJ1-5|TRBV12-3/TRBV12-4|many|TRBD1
CASSKTPGQVAPQHF
TGTGCCAGCAGTAAAACGCCGGGACAGGTCGCGCCCCAGCATTTT
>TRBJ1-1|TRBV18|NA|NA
CASSPSGWGNTEAFF
TGTGCCAGCTCACCAAGTGGATGGGGGAACACTGAAGCTTTCTTT
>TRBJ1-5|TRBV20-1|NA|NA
CSARGGRMSQPQHF
TGCAGTGCTAGGGGGGGCCGTATGAGTCAGCCCCAGCATTTT
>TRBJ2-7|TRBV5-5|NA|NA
CASSQGHFSYEQYF
TGTGCCAGCAGCCAGGGACACTTCTCCTACGAGCAGTACTTC
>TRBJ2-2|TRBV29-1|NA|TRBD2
CSVTTSGTGGTGELFF
TGCAGCGTTACCACTAGCGGTACCGGGGGCACCGGGGAGCTGTTTTTT
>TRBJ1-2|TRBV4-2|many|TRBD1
CASSKGQEIYGYTF
TGTGCCAGCAGTAAAGGACAGGAAATCTATGGCTACACCTTC
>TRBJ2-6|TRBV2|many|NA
CASSLATGANVLTF
TGCGCCAGCAGCTTGGCCACCGGGGCCAACGTCCTGACTTTC
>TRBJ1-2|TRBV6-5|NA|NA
CASRLAGPGDYGYTF
TGTGCCAGCAGGCTGGCAGGGCCGGGCGACTATGGCTACACCTTC
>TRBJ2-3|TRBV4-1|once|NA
CASSQDRGVLRGTDTQYF
TGCGCCAGCAGCCAAGATAGGGGTGTCCTGCGGGGCACAGATACGCAGTATTTT
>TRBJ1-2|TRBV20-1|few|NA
CSATEGGYGYTF
TGCAGTGCCACGGAAGGGGGATATGGCTACACCTTC
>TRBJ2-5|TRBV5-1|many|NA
CASNLQGTQETQYF
TGCGCCAGCAACTTACAGGGAACCCAAGAGACCCAGTACTTC
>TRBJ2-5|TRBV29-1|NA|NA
CSVVEVTQYF
TGCAGCGTTGTGGAGGTGACCCAGTACTTC
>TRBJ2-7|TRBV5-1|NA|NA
CASSLAAGWGNEQYF
TGCGCCAGCAGCTTGGCTGCCGGCTGGGGGAATGAGCAGTACTTC
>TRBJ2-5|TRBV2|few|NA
CASSDVRGETQYF
TGTGCCAGCAGCGACGTCAGGGGAGAGACCCAGTACTTC
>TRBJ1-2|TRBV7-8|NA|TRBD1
CASSLIRGQGGESGYTF
TGTGCCAGCAGCTTAATTAGAGGACAGGGAGGAGAGAGTGGCTACACCTTC
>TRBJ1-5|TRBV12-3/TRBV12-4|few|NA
CASSLVQGSNQPQHF
TGTGCCAGCAGTTTAGTTCAGGGTAGCAATCAGCCCCAGCATTTT
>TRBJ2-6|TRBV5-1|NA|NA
CASSPLNAGANVLTF
TGCGCCAGCAGCCCGTTGAACGCTGGGGCCAACGTCCTGACTTTC
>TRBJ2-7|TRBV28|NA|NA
CASNSFPYEQYF
TGTGCCAGCAACTCCTTCCCCTACGAGCAGTACTTC
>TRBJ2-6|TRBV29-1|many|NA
CSVFGGQKANVLTF
TGCAGCGTTTTTGGGGGGCAGAAGGCCAACGTCCTGACTTTC
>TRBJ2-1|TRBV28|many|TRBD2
CASTLSGMGYNEQFF
TGTGCCAGCACCCTTAGCGGGATGGGGTACAATGAGCAGTTCTTC
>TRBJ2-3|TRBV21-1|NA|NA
CASSKAQASGTDTQYF
TGTGCCAGCAGCAAAGCCCAAGCTTCTGGCACAGATACGCAGTATTTT
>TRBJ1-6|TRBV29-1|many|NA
CSVEDGGNSPLHF
TGCAGCGTTGAAGATGGGGGGAATTCACCCCTCCACTTT
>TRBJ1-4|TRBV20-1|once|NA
CSARPGGGGEKLFF
TGCAGTGCCCGTCCCGGGGGTGGAGGGGAAAAACTGTTTTTT
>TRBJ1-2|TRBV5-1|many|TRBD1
CASKVGGTGGDNYGYTF
TGCGCCAGCAAGGTCGGGGGGACAGGCGGGGATAACTATGGCTACACCTTC
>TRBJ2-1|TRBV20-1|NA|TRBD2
CSARGRGAGLAGGRSYNEQFF
TGCAGTGCTAGAGGGCGGGGTGCAGGACTAGCGGGAGGCCGCTCCTACAATGAGCAGTTCTTC
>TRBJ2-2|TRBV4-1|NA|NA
CASSRILATPRTGELFF
TGCGCCAGCAGCCGGATTTTGGCGACTCCTCGAACCGGGGAGCTGTTTTTT
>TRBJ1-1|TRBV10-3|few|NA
CANSEGQGKGAEAFF
TGTGCCAACAGTGAGGGTCAGGGGAAAGGGGCTGAAGCTTTCTTT
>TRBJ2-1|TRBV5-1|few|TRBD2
CASSLERGGTEQFF
TGCGCCAGCAGCTTGGAACGGGGGGGAACTGAGCAGTTCTTC
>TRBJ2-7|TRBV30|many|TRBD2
CAWSPQWFSGRNEQYF
TGTGCCTGGAGCCCCCAGTGGTTTAGCGGGAGGAATGAGCAGTACTTC
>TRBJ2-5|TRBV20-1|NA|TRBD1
CSAWTGIDETQYF
TGCAGTGCCTGGACAGGGATTGACGAGACCCAGTACTTC
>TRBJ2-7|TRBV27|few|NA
CASSSAVAPYEQYF
TGTGCCAGCAGCTCCGCGGTGGCCCCCTACGAGCAGTACTTC
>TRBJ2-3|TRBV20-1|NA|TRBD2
CSATTSWTQYF
TGCAGTGCCACGACTAGCTGGACGCAGTATTTT